This T cell receptor beta chain was obtained from a study of blood T cells in healthy people across ages (dated by TCRdb to 2014 to 2015). Regarding the research as a whole: In model experiments, roughly one uniquely barcoded TCR beta cDNA molecule per two T cells was captured by template switching. To track age-related changes in TCR beta repertoire diversity, the study relied on deep sequencing normalized with unique cDNA molecular identifiers. The donors were split into four age groups: young (average 16 years), middle-aged (about 40), aged (62) and long-lived (approximately 80). To avoid experimental bias, donors of different ages were randomly spread across the sequencing lanes. For two donors (one aged 18 to 30 and one aged 80 or older), the study analyzed two additional independent replicas of 1 million unique cDNA reads from the same blood draw. The paper's findings and limits, for the study overall: Because the CMV infection status of the donors was unknown, age-related changes in expanded clonotypes may potentially have been confounded. Since profiling was done on bulk unsorted PBMCs, naive and antigen-experienced compartments could not be conclusively compared. As age increased, observed TCR beta diversity per million T cells dropped in a roughly linear way, and a significant reduction was already evident by age 40. Compared with the aged group, the long-lived group had more naive CD4+ T cells, fewer expanded clones and increased TCR diversity, a pattern suggesting age selection. A strong correlation was found between observed TCR beta diversity and the percentage of naive T cells measured by flow cytometry. Estimates of total diversity based on one million sequenced T cells were considered lower bounds and underestimates.

As for this clonotype: This receptor's antigen is unknown. Base qualities were left out, and no much larger clone turns up one base away.

The library was made by 5' RACE. Instrument used: Illumina HiSeq 2500. A second roughly 6 to 12 cycle PCR used a sample-barcoded 5' primer and a J-beta primer mix. Each TCR beta cDNA molecule received a unique molecular identifier from a template-switch 5' adaptor carrying 12 random nucleotides. At least 3 million CDR3-containing paired-end reads were obtained from each sample. First-strand cDNA synthesis was performed from all RNA using the Mint cDNA synthesis kit, with priming by a TRBC-specific oligonucleotide. Following uracil-DNA glycosylase treatment, all cDNA underwent a first 18-cycle PCR with the universal primers M1SS and BC2_uni_R. On the study's bioinformatics: For normalization, 1 million high-quality reads, each with a distinct molecular identifier, were randomly selected from each sample. Instead of being binned into consensus sequences, reads with shared molecular identifiers were discarded. CDR3 identification, clonotype clustering and error correction used MiTCR with a Q25 quality threshold and the strictest error-elimination algorithm. A nonparametric unseen species model with Euler transformation was used to estimate lower-bound total TCR beta diversity. The public reads were reprocessed in TCRdb via fastp at Q25 and MiXCR, keeping in-frame beta chains. Each CDR3 protein appears once, grouped with its most common genes and DNA. The V and J calls and clone size are TCRdb's, not the authors'. The sample yields about 770,000 distinct CDR3 sequences; roughly 44% were counted once. The ten largest clones take up around 21% of the sample.

Systemically healthy Caucasian individuals from Russia, some 38 in total and aged about 6 to 95 years, were included as donors. Each donor gave ten milliliters of peripheral blood, collected into EDTA-treated Vacutainer tubes. Ficoll-Paque density-gradient centrifugation was used to isolate PBMCs, with at least 6.5 million per sample. Trizol reagent was used to extract total RNA from PBMCs, with at least 6 micrograms per sample. The percentages of naive CD45RAhigh/CD27high T cells were determined by flow cytometry on a PBMC aliquot from every donor. The germline ends are 12 bases apart after V is trimmed by 6 bases and J by 0 bases. Including the terminal cysteine and phenylalanine, the CDR3 comprises 15 residues. Only the CDR3 portion is preserved as DNA: 45 bases, with reading frame beginning at the first base. The CDR1 and CDR2 encoded by the germline V gene are MNHNS and SASEGT.

This chain is built from TRBV6-1 and TRBJ1-5; perhaps TRBD1 is the D gene, with 6 bases matching. The TCR comes from a man in his fifties or sixties in good health. Sequencing was done on a sample of blood. The DNA sequence is given as TGTGCCAGCAGCAGGGGCGACTATAGCAATCAGCCCCAGCATTTT. It codes for CASSRGDYSNQPQHF.